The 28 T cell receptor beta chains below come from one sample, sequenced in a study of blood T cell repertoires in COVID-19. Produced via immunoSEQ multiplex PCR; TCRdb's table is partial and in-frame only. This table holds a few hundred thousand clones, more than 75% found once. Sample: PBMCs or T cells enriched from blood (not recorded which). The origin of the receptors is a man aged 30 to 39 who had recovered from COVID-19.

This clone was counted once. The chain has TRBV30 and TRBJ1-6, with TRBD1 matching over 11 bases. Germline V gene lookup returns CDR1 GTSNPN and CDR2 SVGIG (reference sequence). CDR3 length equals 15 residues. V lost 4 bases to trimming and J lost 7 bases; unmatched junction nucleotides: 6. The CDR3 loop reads CAWNLDRGPNSPLHF. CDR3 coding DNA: TGTGCCTGGAACTTGGACAGGGGGCCGAATTCACCCCTCCACTTT.

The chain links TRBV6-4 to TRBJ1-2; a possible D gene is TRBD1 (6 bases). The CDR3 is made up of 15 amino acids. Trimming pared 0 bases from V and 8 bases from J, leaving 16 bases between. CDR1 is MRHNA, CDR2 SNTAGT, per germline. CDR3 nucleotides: TGTGCCAGCAGTGACTCCGCCACAGGGTCGGGCGGCTACACCTTC. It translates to CASSDSATGSGGYTF.

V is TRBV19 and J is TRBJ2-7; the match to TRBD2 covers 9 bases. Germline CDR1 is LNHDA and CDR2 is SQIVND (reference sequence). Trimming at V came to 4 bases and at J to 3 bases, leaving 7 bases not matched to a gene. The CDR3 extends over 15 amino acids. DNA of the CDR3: TGTGCCAGTAGTACTATTGGGCGGGGGGGCTACGAGCAGTACTTC. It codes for CASSTIGRGGYEQYF.

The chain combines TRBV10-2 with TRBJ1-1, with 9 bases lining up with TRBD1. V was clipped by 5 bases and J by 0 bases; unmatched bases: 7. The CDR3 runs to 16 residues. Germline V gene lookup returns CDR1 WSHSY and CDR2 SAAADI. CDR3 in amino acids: CASSTRDRAMNTEAFF. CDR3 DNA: TGCGCCAGCAGTACCCGGGACAGGGCCATGAACACTGAAGCTTTCTTT.

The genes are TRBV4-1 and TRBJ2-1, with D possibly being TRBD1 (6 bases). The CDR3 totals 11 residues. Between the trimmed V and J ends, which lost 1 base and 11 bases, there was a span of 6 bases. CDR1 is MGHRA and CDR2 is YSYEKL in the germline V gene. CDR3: CASSQGDKQFF. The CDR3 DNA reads TGCGCCAGCAGCCAAGGGGACAAGCAGTTCTTC.

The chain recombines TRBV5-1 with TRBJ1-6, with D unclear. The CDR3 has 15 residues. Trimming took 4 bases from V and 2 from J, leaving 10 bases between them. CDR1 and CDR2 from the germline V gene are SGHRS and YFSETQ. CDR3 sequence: CASSPGQTYNSPLHF. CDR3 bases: TGCGCCAGCAGCCCTGGTCAGACCTATAATTCACCCCTCCACTTT. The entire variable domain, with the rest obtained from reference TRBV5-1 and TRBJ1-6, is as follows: KAGVTQTPRYLIKTRGQQVTLSCSPISGHRSVSWYQQTPGQGLQFLFEYFSETQRNKGNFPGRFSGRQFSNSRSEMNVSTLELGDSALYLCASSPGQTYNSPLHFGNGTRLTVT.

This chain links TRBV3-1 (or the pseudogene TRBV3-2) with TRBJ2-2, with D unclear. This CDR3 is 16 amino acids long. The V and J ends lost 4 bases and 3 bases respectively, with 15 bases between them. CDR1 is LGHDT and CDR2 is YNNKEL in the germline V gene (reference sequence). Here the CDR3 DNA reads TGTGCCAGCAGCCCAGACACCTACGTTGACACCGGGGAGCTGTTTTTT. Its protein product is CASSPDTYVDTGELFF.

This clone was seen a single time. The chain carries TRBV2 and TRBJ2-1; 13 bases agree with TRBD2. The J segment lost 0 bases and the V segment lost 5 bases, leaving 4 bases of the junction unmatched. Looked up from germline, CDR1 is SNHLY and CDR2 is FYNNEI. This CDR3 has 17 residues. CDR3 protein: CASSPRTSGSSYNEQFF. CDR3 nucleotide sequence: TGTGCCAGCAGTCCCCGGACTAGCGGGAGCTCCTACAATGAGCAGTTCTTC.

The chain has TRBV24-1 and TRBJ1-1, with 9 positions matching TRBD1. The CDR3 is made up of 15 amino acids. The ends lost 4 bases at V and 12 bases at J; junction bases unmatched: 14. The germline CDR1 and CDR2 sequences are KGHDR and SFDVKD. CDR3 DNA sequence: TGTGCCACCAGTGACTTGACACAGGGGGCGTTCGGGACTTTCTTT. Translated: CATSDLTQGAFGTFF.

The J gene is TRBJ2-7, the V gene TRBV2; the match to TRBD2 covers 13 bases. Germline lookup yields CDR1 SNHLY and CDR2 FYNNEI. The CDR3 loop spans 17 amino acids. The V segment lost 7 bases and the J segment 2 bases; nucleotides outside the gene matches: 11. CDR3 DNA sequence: TGTGCCAGCAACAAAGCAAGGACTAGCGGGGGCCCCTACGAGCAGTACTTC. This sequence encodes CASNKARTSGGPYEQYF.

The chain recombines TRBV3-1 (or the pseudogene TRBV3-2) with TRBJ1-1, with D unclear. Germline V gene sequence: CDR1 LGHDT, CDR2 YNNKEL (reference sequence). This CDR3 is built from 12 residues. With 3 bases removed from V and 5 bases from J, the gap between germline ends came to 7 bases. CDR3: CASSQSYTEAFF. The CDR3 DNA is TGTGCCAGCAGCCAGTCCTATACTGAAGCTTTCTTT.

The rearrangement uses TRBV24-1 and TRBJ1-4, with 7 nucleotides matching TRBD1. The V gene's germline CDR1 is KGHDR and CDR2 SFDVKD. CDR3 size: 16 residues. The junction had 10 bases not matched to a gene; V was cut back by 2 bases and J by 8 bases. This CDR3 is CATSDSTQGWREKLFF. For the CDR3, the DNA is TGTGCCACCAGTGATTCCACACAGGGGTGGCGGGAAAAACTGTTTTTT.

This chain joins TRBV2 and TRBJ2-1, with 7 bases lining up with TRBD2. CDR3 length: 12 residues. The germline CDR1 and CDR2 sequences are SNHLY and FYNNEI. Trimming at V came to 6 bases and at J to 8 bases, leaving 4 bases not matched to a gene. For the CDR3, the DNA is TGTGCCAGCAGGAATCGGGGGGATGAGCAGTTCTTC. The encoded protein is CASRNRGDEQFF.

The CDR3 nucleotides read TGTGCCAGCAGTCCAGGGGTGAGCAATCAGCCCCAGCATTTT. The encoded protein is CASSPGVSNQPQHF. The chain links TRBV7-9 to TRBJ1-5; tentatively, D is TRBD1 (6 bases). The germline V gene has CDR1 SEHNR and CDR2 FQNEAQ (reference sequence). The CDR3 totals 14 residues. V was pared by 6 bases and J by 1 base, with 10 bases between.

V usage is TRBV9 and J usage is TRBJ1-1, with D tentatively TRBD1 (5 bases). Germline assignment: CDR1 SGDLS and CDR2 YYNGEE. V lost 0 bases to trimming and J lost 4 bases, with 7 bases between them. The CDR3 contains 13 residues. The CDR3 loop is CASSVEDITEAFF. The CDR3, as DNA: TGTGCCAGCAGCGTAGAGGACATCACTGAAGCTTTCTTT.

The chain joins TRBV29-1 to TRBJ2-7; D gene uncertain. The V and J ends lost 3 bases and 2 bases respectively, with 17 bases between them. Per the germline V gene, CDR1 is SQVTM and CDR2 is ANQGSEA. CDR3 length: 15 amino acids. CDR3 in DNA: TGCAGCGTTGAGTTTTTGGCCCAAAACGCCTACGAGCAGTACTTC. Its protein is CSVEFLAQNAYEQYF.

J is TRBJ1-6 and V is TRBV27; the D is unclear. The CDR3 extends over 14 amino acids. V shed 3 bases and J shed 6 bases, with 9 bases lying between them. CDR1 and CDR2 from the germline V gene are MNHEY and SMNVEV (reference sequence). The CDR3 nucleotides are TGTGCCAGCAGTTTGGACTCCATTAATTCACCCCTCCACTTT. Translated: CASSLDSINSPLHF.

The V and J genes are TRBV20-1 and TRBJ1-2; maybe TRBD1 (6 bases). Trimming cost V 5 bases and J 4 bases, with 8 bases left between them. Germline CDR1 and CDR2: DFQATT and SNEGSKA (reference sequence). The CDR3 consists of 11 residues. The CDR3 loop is CSAGQFYGYTF. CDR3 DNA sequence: TGCAGTGCTGGACAGTTCTATGGCTACACCTTC.

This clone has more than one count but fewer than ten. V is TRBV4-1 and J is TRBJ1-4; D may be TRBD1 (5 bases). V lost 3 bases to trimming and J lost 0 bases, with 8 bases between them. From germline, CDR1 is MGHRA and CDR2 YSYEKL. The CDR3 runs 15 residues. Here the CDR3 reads CASSHQGATNEKLFF. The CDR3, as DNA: TGCGCCAGCAGCCATCAAGGGGCAACTAATGAAAAACTGTTTTTT.

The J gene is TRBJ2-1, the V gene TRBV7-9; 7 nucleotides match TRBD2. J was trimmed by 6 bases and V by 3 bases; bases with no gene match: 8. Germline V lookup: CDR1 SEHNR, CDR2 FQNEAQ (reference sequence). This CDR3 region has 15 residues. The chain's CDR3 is CASSFRDYRSNEQFF. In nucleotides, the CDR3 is TGTGCCAGCAGCTTCCGGGACTACCGATCCAATGAGCAGTTCTTC.

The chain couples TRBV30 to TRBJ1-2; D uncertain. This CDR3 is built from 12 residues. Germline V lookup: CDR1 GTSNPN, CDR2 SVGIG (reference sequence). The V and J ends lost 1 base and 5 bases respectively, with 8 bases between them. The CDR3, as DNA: TGTGCCTGGAGTGGGTCGAGGTATGGCTACACCTTC. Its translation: CAWSGSRYGYTF.

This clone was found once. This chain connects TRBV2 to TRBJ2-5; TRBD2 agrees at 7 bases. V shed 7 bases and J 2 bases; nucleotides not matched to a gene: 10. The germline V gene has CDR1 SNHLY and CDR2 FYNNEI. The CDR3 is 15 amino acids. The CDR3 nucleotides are TGTGCCAGCACGGCCCTGACTAGCAGTCAAGAGACCCAGTACTTC. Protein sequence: CASTALTSSQETQYF.

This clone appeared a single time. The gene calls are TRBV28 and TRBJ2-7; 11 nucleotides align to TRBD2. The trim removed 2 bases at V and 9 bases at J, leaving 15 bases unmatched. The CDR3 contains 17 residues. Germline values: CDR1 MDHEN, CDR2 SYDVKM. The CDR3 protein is CASSLILAGGDLRGQYF. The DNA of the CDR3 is TGTGCCAGCAGTTTAATCCTAGCGGGGGGAGACCTACGAGGGCAGTACTTC.

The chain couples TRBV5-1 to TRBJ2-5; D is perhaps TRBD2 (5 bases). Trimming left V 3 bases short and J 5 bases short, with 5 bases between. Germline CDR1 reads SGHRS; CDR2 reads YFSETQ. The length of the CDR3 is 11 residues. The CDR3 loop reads CASSSGETQYF. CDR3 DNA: TGCGCCAGCAGCTCGGGGGAGACCCAGTACTTC. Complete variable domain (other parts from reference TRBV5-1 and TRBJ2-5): KAGVTQTPRYLIKTRGQQVTLSCSPISGHRSVSWYQQTPGQGLQFLFEYFSETQRNKGNFPGRFSGRQFSNSRSEMNVSTLELGDSALYLCASSSGETQYFGPGTRLLVL.

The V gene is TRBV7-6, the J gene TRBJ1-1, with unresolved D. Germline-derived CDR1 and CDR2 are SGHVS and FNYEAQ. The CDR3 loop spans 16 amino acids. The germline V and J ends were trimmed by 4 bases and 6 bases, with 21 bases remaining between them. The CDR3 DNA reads TGTGCCAGCAGCTCCTTTACGGCCCTTCCAGGCTCTGAAGCTTTCTTT. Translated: CASSSFTALPGSEAFF.

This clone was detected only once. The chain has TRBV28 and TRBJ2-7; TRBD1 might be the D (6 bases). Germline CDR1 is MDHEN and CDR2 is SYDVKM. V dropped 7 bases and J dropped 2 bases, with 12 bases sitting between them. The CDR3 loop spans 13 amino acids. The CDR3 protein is CASTDRIPYEQYF. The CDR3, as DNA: TGTGCCAGCACGGACAGAATACCCTACGAGCAGTACTTC. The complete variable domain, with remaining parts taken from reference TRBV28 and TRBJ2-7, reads DVKVTQSSRYLVKRTGEKVFLECVQDMDHENMFWYRQDPGLGLRLIYFSYDVKMKEKGDIPEGYSVSREKKERFSLILESASTNQTSMYLCASTDRIPYEQYFGPGTRLTVT.

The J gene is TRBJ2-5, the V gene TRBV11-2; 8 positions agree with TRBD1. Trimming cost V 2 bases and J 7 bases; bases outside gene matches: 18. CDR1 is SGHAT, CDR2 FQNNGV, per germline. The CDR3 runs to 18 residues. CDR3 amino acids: CASSLQAGGAGSLVTQYF. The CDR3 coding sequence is TGTGCCAGCAGCTTACAGGCAGGGGGCGCCGGTTCGTTGGTGACCCAGTACTTC.

The CDR3 is CASSRGGLDAGQGSILSNQPQHF. The CDR3 nucleotides are TGTGCCAGCTCACGCGGCGGGCTCGATGCTGGACAGGGGAGTATTCTGAGCAATCAGCCCCAGCATTTT. The chain uses TRBV18 and TRBJ1-5; 9 bases agree with TRBD1. Germline V lookup: CDR1 KGHSH, CDR2 LQKENI. The CDR3 covers 23 residues. Losses at the gene ends were 4 bases for V and 1 base for J; bases not matched to a gene: 26.